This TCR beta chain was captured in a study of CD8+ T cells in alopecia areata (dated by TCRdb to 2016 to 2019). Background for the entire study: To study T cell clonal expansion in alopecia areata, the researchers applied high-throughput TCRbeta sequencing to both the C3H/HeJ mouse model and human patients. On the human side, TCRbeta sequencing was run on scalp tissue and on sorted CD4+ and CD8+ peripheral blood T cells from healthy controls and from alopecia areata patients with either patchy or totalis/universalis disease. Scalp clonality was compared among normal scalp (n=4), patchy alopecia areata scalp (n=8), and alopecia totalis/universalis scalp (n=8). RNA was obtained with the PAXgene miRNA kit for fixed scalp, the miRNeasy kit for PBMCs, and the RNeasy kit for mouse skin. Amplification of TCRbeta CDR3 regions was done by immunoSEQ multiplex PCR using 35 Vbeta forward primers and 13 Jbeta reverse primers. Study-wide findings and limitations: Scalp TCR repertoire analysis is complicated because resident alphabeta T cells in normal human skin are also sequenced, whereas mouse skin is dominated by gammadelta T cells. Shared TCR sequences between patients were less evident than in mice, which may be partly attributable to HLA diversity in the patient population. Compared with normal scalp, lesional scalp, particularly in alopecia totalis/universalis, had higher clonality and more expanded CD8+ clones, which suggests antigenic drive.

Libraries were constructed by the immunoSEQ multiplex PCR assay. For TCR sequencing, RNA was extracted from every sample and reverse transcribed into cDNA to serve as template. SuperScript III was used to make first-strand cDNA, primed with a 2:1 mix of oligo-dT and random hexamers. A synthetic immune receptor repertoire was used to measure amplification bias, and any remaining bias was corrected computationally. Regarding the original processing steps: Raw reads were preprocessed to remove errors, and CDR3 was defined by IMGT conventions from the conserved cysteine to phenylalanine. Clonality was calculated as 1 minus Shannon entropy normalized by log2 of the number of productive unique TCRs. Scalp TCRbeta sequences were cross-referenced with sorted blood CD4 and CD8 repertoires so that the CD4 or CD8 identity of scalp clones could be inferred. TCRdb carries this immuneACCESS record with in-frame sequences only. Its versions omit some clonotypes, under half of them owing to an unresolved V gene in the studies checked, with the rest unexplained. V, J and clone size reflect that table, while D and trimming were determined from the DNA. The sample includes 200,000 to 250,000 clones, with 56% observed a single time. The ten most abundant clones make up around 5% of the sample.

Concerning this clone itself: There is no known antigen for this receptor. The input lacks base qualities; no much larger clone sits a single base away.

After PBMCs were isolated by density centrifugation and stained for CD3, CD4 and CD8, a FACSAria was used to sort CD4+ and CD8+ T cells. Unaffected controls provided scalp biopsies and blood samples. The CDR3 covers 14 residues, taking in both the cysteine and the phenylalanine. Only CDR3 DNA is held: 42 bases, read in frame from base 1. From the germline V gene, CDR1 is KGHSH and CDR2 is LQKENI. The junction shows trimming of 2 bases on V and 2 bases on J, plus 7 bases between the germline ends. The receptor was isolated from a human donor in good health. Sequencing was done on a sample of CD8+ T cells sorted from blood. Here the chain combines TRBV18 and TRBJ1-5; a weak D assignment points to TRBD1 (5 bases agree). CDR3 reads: CASSPLQGNQPQHF. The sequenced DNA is TGTGCCAGCTCACCATTACAGGGCAATCAGCCCCAGCATTTT.